This T cell receptor beta chain was observed in a study of hypomethylating agent response in myelodysplastic syndrome. CDR3 length: 15 residues. Germline V gene data show CDR1 as SNHLY and CDR2 as FYNNEI. Trimming left V 6 bases short and J 0 bases short, with 12 bases between. Measured with immunoSEQ multiplex PCR; TCRdb has only the in-frame clones, and not every one. The top ten hold 6% to 8.5% of the sample, which has some 4,500 clones, 75% to 90% seen once. This clonotype originated in a human donor with myelodysplastic syndrome. The V and J genes are TRBV2 and TRBJ1-3, with D perhaps matching TRBD1 (6 bases). Here the sequenced sample was bone marrow, taken before or after starting hypomethylating agent treatment for myelodysplastic syndrome (not recorded which). CDR3 protein: CASSSGANSGNTIYF. In nucleotides, the CDR3 is TGTGCCAGCAGCTCGGGGGCCAACTCTGGAAACACCATATATTTT.